This entry is about one TCR beta chain. Its antigen is unidentified. This record comes from a study of cytomegalovirus exposure and HLA in healthy donors. The primer mix had 60 Vbeta and 13 Jbeta primers. Profiling relied on immunoSEQ multiplex PCR, and the TCRdb table lists in-frame clones only, not all of them. The sample carries about 140,000 clones, about four fifths recorded once. Germline CDR1 MRHNA, CDR2 SNTAGT. The CDR3 is made up of 13 amino acids. Trimming took off 2 bases at V and 9 bases at J, with 10 bases between the two ends. Broader study findings: In vitro checks showed that a few CMV-associated chains really do target CMV antigens. Researchers counted around 160 TCR beta chains as cytomegalovirus-associated.

This clonotype originated in a woman aged 40 to 50 in good health and CMV-seropositive. The chain uses TRBV6-4 and TRBJ1-4, with D possibly TRBD1 on 5 matching bases. Sequenced: PBMCs. CDR3 sequence (DNA): TGTGCCAGCAGTGACGGGGCCAGTCAAAAACTGTTTTTT. Translation gives CASSDGASQKLFF.